This entry lists 8 T cell receptor beta chains sequenced from one sample in a study of blood T cell repertoires in COVID-19. Only in-frame clones appear in the TCRdb table, and some are missing; sequencing was by immunoSEQ multiplex PCR. The repertoire includes hundreds of thousands of clones, roughly 77% of them detected once, and about 3.5% sits in the top ten. The sample was peripheral blood. These receptors were taken from a woman older than 75 with acute or convalescent COVID-19.

V and J are TRBV10-3 and TRBJ2-1, with D tentatively TRBD2 (7 bases). The CDR3 loop spans 18 amino acids. The germline V gene encodes CDR1 ENHRY and CDR2 SYGVKD. Trimming cost V 0 bases and J 4 bases, with 19 bases left between them. The CDR3 protein is CAISESGGRGGLYNEQFF. In nucleotides, the CDR3 is TGTGCCATCAGTGAGTCGGGGGGACGCGGGGGCCTTTACAATGAGCAGTTCTTC.

This clone was detected once. V usage is TRBV27 and J usage is TRBJ2-6, with TRBD1 matching 10 bases. The CDR3 runs to 19 residues. Germline assignment: CDR1 MNHEY and CDR2 SMNVEV (reference sequence). V dropped 6 bases and J dropped 1; count of bases not matched to a gene: 12. CDR3 protein: CASSPRDRGLLSGANVLTF. The CDR3, as DNA: TGTGCCAGCAGCCCACGAGACAGGGGGCTATTATCTGGGGCCAACGTCCTGACTTTC.

This clone was observed a handful of times. CDR3 nucleotides: TGCGCCAGCAGCTTCGGGGGTTTCAGTGAAGCTTTCTTT. Its protein product is CASSFGGFSEAFF. The chain carries TRBV5-1 and TRBJ1-1; TRBD1 might be the D (5 bases). Germline V lookup: CDR1 SGHRS, CDR2 YFSETQ. Between the trimmed V and J ends, which lost 2 bases and 7 bases, there was a span of 12 bases. The CDR3 length is 13 residues.

V and J are TRBV27 and TRBJ1-1; 8 bases map to TRBD1. With V trimmed by 4 bases and J by 5 bases, 15 bases remained unmatched. The CDR3 is 17 amino acids. Germline loops: CDR1 MNHEY, CDR2 SMNVEV (reference sequence). CDR3 DNA sequence: TGTGCCAGCAGTTATCATCGTGGACAGGGACGGGCGACTGAAGCTTTCTTT. Translating it yields CASSYHRGQGRATEAFF.

The V call is TRBV6-2 or TRBV6-3, the J call TRBJ1-5, with TRBD1 identical over 7 bases. CDR3 size: 16 residues. With V trimmed by 0 bases and J by 1 base, 3 bases remained unmatched. Per the germline V gene, CDR1 is MNHEY and CDR2 is SVGEGT. The DNA for the CDR3 is TGTGCCAGCAGTTACTCGCAGGGGGTAAGCAATCAGCCCCAGCATTTT. It specifies CASSYSQGVSNQPQHF.

The chain joins TRBV10-2 to TRBJ1-2; D is perhaps TRBD1 (5 bases). CDR1 is WSHSY and CDR2 is SAAADI in the germline V gene. The CDR3 length is 12 residues. Trimming took off 7 bases at V and 4 bases at J, with 10 bases between the two ends. Here the CDR3 reads CASMTDSYGYTF. In DNA, the CDR3 is TGCGCCAGCATGACAGACAGCTATGGCTACACCTTC.

In DNA, the CDR3 is TGCAGTGCTAGTGTTAATCGAGCCGGCGGGAGAGATACGCAGTATTTT. It encodes CSASVNRAGGRDTQYF. V gene TRBV20-1 combines with J gene TRBJ2-3, with 7 positions matching TRBD2. This CDR3 contains 16 residues. Germline CDR1 is DFQATT and CDR2 is SNEGSKA (reference sequence). V was clipped by 3 bases and J by 5 bases; unmatched bases: 14.

A single count supports this clone. The rearrangement links TRBV6-4 to TRBJ2-3, with D possibly being TRBD1 (5 bases). This CDR3 comprises 13 residues. V was pared by 6 bases and J by 2 bases, with 9 bases between. The germline gives CDR1 MRHNA, CDR2 SNTAGT. CDR3 nucleotide sequence: TGTGCCAGCAGCGCCAGGGACACAGATACGCAGTATTTT. Its protein product is CASSARDTDTQYF.